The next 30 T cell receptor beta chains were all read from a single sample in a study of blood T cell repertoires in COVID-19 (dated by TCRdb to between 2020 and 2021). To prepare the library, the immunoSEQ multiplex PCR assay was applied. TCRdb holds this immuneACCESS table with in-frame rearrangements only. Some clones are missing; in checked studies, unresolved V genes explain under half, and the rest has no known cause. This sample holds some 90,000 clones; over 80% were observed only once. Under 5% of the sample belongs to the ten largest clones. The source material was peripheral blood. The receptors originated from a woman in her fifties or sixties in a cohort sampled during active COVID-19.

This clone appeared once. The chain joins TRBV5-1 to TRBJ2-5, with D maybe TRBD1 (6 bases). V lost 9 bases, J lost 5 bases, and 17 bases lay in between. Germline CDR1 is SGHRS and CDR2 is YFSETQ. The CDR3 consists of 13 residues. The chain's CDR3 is CATDDRWWETQYF. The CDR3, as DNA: TGCGCCACCGACGACAGGTGGTGGGAGACCCAGTACTTC.

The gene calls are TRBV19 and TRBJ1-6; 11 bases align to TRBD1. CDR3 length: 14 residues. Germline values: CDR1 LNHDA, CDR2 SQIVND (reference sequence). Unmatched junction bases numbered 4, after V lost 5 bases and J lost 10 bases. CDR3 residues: CASSPRTGGSPLHF. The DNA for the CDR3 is TGTGCCAGTAGTCCCCGGACAGGGGGCTCACCCCTCCACTTT.

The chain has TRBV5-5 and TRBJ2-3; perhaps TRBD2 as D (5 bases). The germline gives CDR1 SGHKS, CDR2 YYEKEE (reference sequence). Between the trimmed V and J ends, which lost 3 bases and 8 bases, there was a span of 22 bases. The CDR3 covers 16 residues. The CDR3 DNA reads TGTGCCAGCAGCTATATCGGACTCCCTGGGTTGGGTACGCAGTATTTT. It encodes CASSYIGLPGLGTQYF.

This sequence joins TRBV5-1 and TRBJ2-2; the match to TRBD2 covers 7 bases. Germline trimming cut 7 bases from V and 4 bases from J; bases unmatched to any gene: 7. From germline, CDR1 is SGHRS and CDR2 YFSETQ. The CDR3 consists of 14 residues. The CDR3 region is CASEPGGTTGELFF. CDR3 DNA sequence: TGCGCCAGCGAGCCGGGGGGAACCACCGGGGAGCTGTTTTTT.

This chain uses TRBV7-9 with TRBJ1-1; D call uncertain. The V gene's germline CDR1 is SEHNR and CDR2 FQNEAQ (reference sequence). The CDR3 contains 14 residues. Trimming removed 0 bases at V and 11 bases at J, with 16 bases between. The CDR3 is CASSLAREVGEAFF. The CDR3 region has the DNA TGTGCCAGCAGCTTAGCCCGGGAAGTAGGAGAGGCTTTCTTT.

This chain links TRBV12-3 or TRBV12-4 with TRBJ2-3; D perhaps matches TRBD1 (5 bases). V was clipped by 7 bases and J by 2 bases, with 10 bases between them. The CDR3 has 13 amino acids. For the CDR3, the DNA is TGTGCCAGCACCTTGGACACCACAGATACGCAGTATTTT. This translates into CASTLDTTDTQYF.

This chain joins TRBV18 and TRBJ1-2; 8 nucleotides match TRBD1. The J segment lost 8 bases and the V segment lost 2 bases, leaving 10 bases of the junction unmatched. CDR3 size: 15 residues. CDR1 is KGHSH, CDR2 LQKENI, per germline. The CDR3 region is CASSPIPRTGNGYTF. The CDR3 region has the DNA TGTGCCAGCTCACCAATACCCCGGACAGGGAACGGCTACACCTTC.

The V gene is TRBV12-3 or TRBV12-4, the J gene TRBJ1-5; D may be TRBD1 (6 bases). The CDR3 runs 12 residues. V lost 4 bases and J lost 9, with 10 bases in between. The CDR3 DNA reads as TGTGCCAGCAGTTACCAGGGGCTGCCCCAGCATTTT. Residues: CASSYQGLPQHF.

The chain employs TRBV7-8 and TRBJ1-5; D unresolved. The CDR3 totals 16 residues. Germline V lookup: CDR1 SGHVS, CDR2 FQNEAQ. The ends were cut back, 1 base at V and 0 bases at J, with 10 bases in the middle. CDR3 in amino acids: CASSLGGAYSNQPQHF. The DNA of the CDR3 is TGTGCCAGCAGCTTAGGAGGCGCTTATAGCAATCAGCCCCAGCATTTT.

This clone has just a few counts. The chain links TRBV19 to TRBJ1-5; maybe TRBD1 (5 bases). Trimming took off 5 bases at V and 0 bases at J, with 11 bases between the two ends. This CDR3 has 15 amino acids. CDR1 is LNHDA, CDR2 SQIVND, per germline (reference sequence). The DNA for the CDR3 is TGTGCCAGTAGTCGGGACTTCCCTAGCAATCAGCCCCAGCATTTT. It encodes CASSRDFPSNQPQHF.

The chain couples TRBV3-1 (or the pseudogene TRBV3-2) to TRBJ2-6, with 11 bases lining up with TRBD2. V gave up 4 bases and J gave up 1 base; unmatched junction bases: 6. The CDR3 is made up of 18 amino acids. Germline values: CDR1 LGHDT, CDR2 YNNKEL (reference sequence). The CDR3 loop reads CASSPWTSGSSGANVLTF. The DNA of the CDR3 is TGTGCCAGCAGCCCGTGGACTAGCGGGTCTTCTGGGGCCAACGTCCTGACTTTC.

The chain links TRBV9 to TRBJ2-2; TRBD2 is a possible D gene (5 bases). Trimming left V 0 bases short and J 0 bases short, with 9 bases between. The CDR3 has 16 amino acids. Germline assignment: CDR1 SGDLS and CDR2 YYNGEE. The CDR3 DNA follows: TGTGCCAGCAGCGTAGCTAGCAGAACGAACACCGGGGAGCTGTTTTTT. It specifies CASSVASRTNTGELFF.

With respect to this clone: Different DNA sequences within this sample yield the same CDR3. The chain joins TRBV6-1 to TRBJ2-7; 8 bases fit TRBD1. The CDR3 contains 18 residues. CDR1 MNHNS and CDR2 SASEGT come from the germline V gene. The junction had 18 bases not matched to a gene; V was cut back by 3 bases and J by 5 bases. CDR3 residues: CASSEASPWRSGGHEQYF. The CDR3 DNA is TGTGCCAGCAGTGAGGCCTCCCCATGGAGGTCAGGGGGCCACGAGCAGTACTTC.

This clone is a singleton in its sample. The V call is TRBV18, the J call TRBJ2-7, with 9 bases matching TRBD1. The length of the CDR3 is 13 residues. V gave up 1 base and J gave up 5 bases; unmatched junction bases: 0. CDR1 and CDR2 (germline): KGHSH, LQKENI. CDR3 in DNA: TGTGCCAGCTCACCACGGACAGGGGACGAGCAGTACTTC. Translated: CASSPRTGDEQYF.

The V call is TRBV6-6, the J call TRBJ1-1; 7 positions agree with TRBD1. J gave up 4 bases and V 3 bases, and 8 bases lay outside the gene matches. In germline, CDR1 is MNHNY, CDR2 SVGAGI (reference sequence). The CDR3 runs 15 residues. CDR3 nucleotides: TGTGCCAGCAGTTATCGGACAGGAGGGACCACTGAAGCTTTCTTT. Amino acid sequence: CASSYRTGGTTEAFF.

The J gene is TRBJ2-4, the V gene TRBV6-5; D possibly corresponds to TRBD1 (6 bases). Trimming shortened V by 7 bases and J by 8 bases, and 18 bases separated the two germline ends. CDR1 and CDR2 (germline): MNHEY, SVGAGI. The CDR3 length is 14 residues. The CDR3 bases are TGTGCCAGCACCGCCCCCAGGGCAGGGGACATTCAGTACTTC. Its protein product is CASTAPRAGDIQYF.

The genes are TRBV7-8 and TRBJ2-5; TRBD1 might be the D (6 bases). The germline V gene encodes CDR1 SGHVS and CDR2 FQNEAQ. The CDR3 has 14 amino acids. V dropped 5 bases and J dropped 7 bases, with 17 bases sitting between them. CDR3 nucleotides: TGTGCCAGCAGCACCGACAGGACCTCATGGACCCAGTACTTC. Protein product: CASSTDRTSWTQYF.

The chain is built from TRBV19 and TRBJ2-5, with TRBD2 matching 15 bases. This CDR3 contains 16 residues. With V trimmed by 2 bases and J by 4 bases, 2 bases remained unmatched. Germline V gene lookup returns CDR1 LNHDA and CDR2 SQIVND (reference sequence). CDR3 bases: TGTGCCAGTAGTATACGGACTAGCGGGAGGGGAGAGACCCAGTACTTC. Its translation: CASSIRTSGRGETQYF.

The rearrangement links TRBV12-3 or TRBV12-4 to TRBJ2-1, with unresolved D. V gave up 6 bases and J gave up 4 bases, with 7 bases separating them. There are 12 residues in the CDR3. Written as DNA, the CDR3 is TGTGCCAGCAGCAGACAATACAATGAGCAGTTCTTC. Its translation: CASSRQYNEQFF.

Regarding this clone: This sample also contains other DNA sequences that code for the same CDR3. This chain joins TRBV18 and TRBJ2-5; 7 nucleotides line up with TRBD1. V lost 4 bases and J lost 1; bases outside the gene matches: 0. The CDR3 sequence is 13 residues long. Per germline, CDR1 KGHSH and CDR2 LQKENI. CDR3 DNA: TGTGCCAGCTCACGGGACAGCCAAGAGACCCAGTACTTC. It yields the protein CASSRDSQETQYF.

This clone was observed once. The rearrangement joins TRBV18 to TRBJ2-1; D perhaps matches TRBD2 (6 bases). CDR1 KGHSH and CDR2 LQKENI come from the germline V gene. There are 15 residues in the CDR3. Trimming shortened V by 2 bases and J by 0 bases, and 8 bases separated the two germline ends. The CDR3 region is CASSPLLASYNEQFF. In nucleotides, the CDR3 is TGTGCCAGCTCACCATTACTAGCCTCCTACAATGAGCAGTTCTTC.

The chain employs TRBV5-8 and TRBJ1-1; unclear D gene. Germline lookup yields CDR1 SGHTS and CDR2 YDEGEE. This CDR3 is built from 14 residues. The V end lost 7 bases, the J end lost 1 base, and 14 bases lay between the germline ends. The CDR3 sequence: CASSPSWANTEAFF. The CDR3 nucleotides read TGTGCCAGCTCCCCGAGTTGGGCGAACACTGAAGCTTTCTTT.

The CDR3 is CASRPGLAGGETQYF. The CDR3 DNA reads TGTGCCAGTAGGCCGGGACTAGCGGGAGGGGAGACCCAGTACTTC. J is TRBJ2-5 and V is TRBV19; TRBD2 agrees at 16 bases. This CDR3 spans 15 amino acids. Germline CDR1 is LNHDA and CDR2 is SQIVND (reference sequence). V shed 6 bases and J 5 bases; nucleotides not matched to a gene: 3.

The chain's CDR3 is CASSPPGTSGNEQYF. The DNA for the CDR3 is TGTGCCAGCTCACCACCTGGGACTAGCGGGAACGAGCAGTACTTC. V gene TRBV18 combines with J gene TRBJ2-7, with TRBD2 identical over 13 bases. CDR1 is KGHSH and CDR2 is LQKENI in the germline V gene. There are 15 residues in the CDR3. Unmatched junction bases numbered 1, after V lost 0 bases and J lost 5 bases.

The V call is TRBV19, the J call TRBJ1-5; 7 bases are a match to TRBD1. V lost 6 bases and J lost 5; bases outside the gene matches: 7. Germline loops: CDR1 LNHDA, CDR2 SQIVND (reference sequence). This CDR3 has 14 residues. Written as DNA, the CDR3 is TGTGCCAGTAGAAAGGGACAGCTAGATCAGCCCCAGCATTTT. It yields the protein CASRKGQLDQPQHF.

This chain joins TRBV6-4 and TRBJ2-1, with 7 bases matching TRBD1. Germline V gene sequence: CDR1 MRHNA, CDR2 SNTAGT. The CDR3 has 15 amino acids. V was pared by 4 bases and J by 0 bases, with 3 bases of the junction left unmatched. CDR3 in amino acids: CASSATGSSYNEQFF. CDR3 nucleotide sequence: TGTGCCAGCAGTGCGACAGGGAGCTCCTACAATGAGCAGTTCTTC.

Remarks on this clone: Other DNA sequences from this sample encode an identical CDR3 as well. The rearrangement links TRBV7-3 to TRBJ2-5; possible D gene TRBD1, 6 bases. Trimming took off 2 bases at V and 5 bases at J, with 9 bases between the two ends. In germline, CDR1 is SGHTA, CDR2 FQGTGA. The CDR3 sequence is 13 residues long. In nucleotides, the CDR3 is TGTGCCAGCAGCTTATCCCAGGGGGAGACCCAGTACTTC. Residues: CASSLSQGETQYF.

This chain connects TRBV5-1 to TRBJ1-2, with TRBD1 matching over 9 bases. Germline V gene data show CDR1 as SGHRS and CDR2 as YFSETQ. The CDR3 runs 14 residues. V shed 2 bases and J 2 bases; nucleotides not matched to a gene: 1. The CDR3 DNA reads TGCGCCAGCAGCTTAGACAGGGGGAACTATGGCTACACCTTC. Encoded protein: CASSLDRGNYGYTF. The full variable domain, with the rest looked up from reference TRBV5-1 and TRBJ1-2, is KAGVTQTPRYLIKTRGQQVTLSCSPISGHRSVSWYQQTPGQGLQFLFEYFSETQRNKGNFPGRFSGRQFSNSRSEMNVSTLELGDSALYLCASSLDRGNYGYTFGSGTRLTVV.

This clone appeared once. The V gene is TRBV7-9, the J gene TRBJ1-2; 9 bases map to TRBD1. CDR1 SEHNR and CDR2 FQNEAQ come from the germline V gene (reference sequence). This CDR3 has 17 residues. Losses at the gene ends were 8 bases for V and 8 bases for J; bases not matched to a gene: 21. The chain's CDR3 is CASGPLGQGARLGGYTF. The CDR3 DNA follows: TGTGCCAGCGGACCCTTGGGACAGGGAGCCCGTCTCGGCGGCTACACCTTC.

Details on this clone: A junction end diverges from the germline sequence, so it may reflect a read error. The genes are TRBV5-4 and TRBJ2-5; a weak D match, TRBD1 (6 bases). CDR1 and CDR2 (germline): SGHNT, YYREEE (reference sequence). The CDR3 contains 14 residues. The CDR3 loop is CASSLGTDQGTQYF. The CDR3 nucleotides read TGTGCCAGCAGCTTGGGGACAGATCAAGGGACCCAGTACTTC.